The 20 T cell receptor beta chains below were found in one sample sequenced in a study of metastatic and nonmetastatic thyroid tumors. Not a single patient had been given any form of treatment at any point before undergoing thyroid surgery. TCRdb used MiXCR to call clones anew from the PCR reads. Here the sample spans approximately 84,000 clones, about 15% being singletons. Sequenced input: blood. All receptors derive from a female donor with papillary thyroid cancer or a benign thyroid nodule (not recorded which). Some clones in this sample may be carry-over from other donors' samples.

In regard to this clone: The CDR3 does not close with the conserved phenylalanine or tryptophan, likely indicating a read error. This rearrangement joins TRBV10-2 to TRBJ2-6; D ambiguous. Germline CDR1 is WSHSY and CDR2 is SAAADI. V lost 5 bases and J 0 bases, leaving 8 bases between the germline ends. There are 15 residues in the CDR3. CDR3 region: CASSPHSSGANVLTL. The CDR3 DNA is TGCGCCAGCAGTCCGCACAGCTCTGGGGCCAACGTCCTGACTTTA.

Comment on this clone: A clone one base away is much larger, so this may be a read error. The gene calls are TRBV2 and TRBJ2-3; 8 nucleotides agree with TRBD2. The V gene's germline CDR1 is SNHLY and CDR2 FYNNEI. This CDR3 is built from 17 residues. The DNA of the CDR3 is TGTGCCAGCAGGGGCGGGGGGCTAGCGGCCAGCACATATACGCAGTATTTT. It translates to CASRGGGLAASTYTQYF.

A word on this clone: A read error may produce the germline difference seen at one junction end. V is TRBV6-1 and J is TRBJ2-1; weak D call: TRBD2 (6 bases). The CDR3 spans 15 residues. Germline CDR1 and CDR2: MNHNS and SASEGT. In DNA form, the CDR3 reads TGTGCCAGCAGTACGGGGGAAAGCATCTACAATGATCAGTTCTTT. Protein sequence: CASSTGESIYNDQFF.

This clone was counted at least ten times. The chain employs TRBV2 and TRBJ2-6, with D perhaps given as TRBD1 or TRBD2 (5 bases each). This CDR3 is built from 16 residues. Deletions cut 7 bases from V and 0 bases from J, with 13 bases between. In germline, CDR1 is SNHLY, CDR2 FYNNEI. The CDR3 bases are TGTGCCAGCACTTGGGACGGACGCTCTGGGGCCAACGTCCTGACTTTC. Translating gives CASTWDGRSGANVLTF.

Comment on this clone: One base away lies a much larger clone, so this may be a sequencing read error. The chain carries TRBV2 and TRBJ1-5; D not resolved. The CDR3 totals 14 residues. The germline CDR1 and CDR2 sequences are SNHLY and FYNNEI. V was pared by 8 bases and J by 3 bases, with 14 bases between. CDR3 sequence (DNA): TGTGCCAGCCGGGAGGGATGGATCAATCAGCCCCAGCATTTT. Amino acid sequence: CASREGWINQPQHF.

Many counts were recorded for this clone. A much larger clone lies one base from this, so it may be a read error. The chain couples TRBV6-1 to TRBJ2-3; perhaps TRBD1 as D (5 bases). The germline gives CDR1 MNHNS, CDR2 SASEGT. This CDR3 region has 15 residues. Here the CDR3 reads CASSVTRQSTGTQYF. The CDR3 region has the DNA TGTGCCAGCAGTGTAACACGTCAGAGCACAGGTACGCAGTATTTT.

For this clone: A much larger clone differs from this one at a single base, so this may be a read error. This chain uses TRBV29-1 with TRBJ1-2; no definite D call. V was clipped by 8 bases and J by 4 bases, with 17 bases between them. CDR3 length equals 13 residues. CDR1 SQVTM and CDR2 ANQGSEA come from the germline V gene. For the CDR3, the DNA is TGCAGCTTCGACTCGGGGTGCATCTATGGCTACACCTTC. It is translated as CSFDSGCIYGYTF.

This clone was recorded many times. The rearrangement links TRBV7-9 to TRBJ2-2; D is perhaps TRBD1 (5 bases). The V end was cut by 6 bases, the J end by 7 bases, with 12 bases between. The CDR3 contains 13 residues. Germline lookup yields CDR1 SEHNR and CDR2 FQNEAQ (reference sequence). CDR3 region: CASRFDSIGELFF. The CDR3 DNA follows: TGTGCCAGCAGGTTCGACAGTATCGGGGAGCTGTTTTTT.

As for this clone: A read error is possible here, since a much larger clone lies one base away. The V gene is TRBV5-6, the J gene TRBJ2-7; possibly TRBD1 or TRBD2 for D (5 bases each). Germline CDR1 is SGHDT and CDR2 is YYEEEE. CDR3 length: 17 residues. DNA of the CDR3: TGTGCCAGCACCCTGGGGGAGACCCGGAGGCAGACCTACGAGCAGCACTTC. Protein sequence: CASTLGETRRQTYEQHF.

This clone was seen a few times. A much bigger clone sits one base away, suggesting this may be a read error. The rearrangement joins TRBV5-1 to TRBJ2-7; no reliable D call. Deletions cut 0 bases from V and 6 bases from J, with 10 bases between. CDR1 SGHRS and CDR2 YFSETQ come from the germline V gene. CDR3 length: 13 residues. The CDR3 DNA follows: TGCGCCAGCAGCTTGGCCATAGGTGTCGAGCAGTACTTC. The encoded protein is CASSLAIGVEQYF.

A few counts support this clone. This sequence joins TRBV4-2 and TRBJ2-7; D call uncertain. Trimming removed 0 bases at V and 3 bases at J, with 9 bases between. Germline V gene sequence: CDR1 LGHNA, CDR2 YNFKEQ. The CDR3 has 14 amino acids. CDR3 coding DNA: TGTGCCAGCAGCCAAGATCTGGGTTTCTACGAGCAGTACTTC. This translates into CASSQDLGFYEQYF.

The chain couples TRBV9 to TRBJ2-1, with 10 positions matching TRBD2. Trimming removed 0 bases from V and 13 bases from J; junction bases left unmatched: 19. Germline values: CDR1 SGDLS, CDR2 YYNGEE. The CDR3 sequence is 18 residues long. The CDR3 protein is CASSVVGSGGASHNYQFF. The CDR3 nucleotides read TGTGCCAGCAGCGTAGTTGGAAGCGGGGGGGCCTCCCACAATTATCAGTTCTTC.

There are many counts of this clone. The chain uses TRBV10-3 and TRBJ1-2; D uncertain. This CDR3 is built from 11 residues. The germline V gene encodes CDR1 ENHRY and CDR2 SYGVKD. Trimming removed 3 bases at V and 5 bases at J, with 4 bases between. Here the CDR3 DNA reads TGTGCCATCAGTGAACAGTATGGCTACACCTTC. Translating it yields CAISEQYGYTF.

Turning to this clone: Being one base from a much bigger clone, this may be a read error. The CDR3 DNA reads as TGTGCCAGCAGCCACCCCATGAGCGGGGACCAGAACACCGGGCAGCTGTTTTTT. It is translated as CASSHPMSGDQNTGQLFF. This chain links TRBV7-3 with TRBJ2-2; 7 bases are a match to TRBD2. The germline CDR1 and CDR2 sequences are SGHTA and FQGTGA. The CDR3 sequence is 18 residues long. The full variable domain, in which reference TRBV7-3 and TRBJ2-2 provide the parts outside the CDR3, is GAGVSQTPSNKVTEKGKYVELRCDPISGHTALYWYRQSLGQGPEFLIYFQGTGAADDSGLPNDRFFAVRPEGSVSTLKIQRTERGDSAVYLCASSHPMSGDQNTGQLFFGEGSRLTVL.

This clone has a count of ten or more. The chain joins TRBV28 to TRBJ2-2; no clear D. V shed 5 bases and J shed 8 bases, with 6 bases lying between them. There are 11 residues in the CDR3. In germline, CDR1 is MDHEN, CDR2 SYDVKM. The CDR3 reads CASSPRGELFF. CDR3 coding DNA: TGTGCCAGCAGTCCCCGGGGGGAGCTGTTTTTT.

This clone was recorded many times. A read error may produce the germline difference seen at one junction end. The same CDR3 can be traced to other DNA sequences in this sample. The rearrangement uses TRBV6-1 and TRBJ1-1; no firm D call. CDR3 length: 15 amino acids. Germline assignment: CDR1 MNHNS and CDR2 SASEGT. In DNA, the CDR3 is TGTGCCAGCAGTTCCCCTGGAGGGCCGAACACCGAAGCTTTCTTT. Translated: CASSSPGGPNTEAFF.

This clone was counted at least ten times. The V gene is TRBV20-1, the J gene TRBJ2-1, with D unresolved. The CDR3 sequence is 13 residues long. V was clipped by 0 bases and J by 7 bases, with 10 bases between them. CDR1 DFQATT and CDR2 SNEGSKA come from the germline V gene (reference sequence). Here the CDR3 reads CSARDLLGNEQFF. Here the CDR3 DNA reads TGCAGTGCTAGAGATCTCTTAGGTAATGAGCAGTTCTTC.

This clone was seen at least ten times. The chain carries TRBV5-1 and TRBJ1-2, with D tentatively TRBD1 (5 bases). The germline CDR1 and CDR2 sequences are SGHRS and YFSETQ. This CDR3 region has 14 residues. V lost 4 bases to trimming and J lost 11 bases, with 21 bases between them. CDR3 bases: TGCGCCAGCAGCCAAGGGGACTCTACTCCCAAGTACACCTTC. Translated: CASSQGDSTPKYTF. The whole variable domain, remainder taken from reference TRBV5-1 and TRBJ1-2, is KAGVTQTPRYLIKTRGQQVTLSCSPISGHRSVSWYQQTPGQGLQFLFEYFSETQRNKGNFPGRFSGRQFSNSRSEMNVSTLELGDSALYLCASSQGDSTPKYTFGSGTRLTVV.

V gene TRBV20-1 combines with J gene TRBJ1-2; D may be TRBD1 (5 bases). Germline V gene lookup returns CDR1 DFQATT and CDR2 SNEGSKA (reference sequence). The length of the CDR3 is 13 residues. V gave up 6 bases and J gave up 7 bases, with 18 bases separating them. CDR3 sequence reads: CSAVTRGRAGYTF. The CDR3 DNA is TGCAGTGCGGTTACAAGGGGAAGGGCTGGCTACACCTTC.

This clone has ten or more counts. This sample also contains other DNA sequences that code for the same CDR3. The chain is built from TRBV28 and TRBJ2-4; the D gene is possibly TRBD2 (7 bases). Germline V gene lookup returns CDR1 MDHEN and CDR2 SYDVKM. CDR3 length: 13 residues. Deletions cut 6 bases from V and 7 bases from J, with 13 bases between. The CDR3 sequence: CASSLGGGNIQYF. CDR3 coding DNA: TGTGCCAGCAGCTTAGGGGGGGGCAACATTCAGTACTTC.